This TCR beta chain comes out of a study of immune cell composition in non-small cell lung cancer. Study conclusions and caveats: Dominant in vivo tumour-associated clones were not shown to share tumour-reactive sequences.

This clone was recorded a few times. The antigen is undetermined. Clones were read by immunoSEQ multiplex PCR, and TCRdb kept only the in-frame ones, dropping some. This table has roughly 15,000 clones, 70% to 85% appearing once. Germline CDR1 is SGHNT and CDR2 is YENEEA. CDR3 length: 13 residues. V dropped 5 bases and J dropped 7; count of bases not matched to a gene: 6. Normal lung was sampled as far from the tumour as possible, at least 3 cm. Template was genomic DNA from frozen, unsorted single-cell suspensions. These data also featured in a second study, about CD4 T cells in lung cancer. As that study records: CD4+ clones recognizing candidate mutation-encoded neoepitopes were isolated from blood. Possibly, some blood-derived responses are in vitro primed naive T cells.

This clonotype originated in a human donor with non-small cell lung cancer. Sequences were obtained from non-adjacent lung tissue. The chain joins TRBV11-3 to TRBJ1-2; 8 bases align to TRBD1. Here the CDR3 DNA reads TGTGCCAGCAGCGTCGGGACAGGCGGTGGCTACACCTTC. Translation gives CASSVGTGGGYTF.